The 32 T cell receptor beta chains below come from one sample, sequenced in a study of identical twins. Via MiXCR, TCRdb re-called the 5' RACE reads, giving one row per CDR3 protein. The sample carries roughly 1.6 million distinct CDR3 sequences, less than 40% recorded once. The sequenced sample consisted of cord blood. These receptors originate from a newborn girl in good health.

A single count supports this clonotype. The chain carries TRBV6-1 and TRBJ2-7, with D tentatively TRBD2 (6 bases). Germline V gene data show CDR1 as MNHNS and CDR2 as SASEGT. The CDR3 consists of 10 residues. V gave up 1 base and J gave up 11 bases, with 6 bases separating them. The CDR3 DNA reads TGTGCCAGCAGTGAAGGGGAGGAGTACTTC. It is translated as CASSEGEEYF.

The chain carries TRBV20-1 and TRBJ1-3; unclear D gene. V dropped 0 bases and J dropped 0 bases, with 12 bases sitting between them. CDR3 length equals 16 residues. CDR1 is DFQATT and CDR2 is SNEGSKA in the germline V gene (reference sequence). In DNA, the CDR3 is TGCAGTGCTAGAGATTCGGGCAGACCCTCTGGAAACACCATATATTTT. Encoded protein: CSARDSGRPSGNTIYF.

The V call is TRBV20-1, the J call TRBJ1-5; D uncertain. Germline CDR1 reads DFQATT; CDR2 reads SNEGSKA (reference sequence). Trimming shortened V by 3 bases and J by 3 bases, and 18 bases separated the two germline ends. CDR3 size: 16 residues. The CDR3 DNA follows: TGCAGTGCTAGGCGCCGGGTCCATGGGTTCAATCAGCCCCAGCATTTT. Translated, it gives CSARRRVHGFNQPQHF.

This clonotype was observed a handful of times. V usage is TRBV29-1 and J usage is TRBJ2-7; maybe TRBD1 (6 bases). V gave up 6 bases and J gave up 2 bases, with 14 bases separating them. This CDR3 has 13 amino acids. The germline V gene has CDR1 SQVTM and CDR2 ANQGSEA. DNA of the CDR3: TGCAGCGTCAGAGGGGGAGCTGCCTACGAGCAGTACTTC. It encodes CSVRGGAAYEQYF.

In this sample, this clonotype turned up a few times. This chain's CDR3 is CASSYQGVGNQPQHF. The CDR3 coding sequence is TGTGCCAGCAGTTACCAGGGAGTGGGGAATCAGCCCCAGCATTTT. The genes are TRBV6-6 and TRBJ1-5, with a possible D match to TRBD1 (5 bases). Germline V CDR1 and CDR2: MNHNY, SVGAGI (reference sequence). Trimming pared 2 bases from V and 4 bases from J, leaving 12 bases between. This CDR3 comprises 15 residues.

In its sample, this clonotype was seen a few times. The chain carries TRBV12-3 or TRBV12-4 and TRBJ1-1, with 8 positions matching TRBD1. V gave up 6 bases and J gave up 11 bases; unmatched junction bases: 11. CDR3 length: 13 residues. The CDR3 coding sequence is TGTGCCAGCAGCGCTGACAGGGGACGACTTGCTTTCTTT. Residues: CASSADRGRLAFF.

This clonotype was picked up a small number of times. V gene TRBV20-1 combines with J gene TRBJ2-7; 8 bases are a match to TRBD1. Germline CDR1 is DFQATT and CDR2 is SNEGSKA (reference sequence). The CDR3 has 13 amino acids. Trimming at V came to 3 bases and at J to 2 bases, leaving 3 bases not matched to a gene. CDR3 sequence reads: CSARRTGPYEQYF. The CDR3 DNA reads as TGCAGTGCTAGGCGGACAGGGCCCTACGAGCAGTACTTC.

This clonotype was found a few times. The CDR3 is CASSLSIYRGDEQFF. In nucleotides, the CDR3 is TGTGCCAGCAGTTTATCGATTTACAGGGGGGATGAGCAGTTCTTC. The rearrangement uses TRBV27 and TRBJ2-1; 8 nucleotides agree with TRBD1. Germline V gives CDR1 MNHEY, CDR2 SMNVEV (reference sequence). The CDR3 spans 15 residues. V trimming: 0 bases; J trimming: 8 bases; junction bases outside the gene matches: 6.

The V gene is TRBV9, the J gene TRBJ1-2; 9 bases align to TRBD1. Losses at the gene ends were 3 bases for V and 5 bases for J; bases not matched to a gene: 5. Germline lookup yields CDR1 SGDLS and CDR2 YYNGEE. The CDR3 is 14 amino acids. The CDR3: CASSAGQGLYGYTF. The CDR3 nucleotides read TGTGCCAGCAGCGCCGGACAGGGGCTTTATGGCTACACCTTC.

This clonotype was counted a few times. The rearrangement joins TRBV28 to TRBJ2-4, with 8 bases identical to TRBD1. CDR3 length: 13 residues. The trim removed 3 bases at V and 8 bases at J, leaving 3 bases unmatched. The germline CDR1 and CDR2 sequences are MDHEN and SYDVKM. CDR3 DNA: TGTGCCAGCAGTTTTGCCAGGGGGCACATTCAGTACTTC. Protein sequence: CASSFARGHIQYF. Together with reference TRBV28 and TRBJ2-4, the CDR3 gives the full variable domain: DVKVTQSSRYLVKRTGEKVFLECVQDMDHENMFWYRQDPGLGLRLIYFSYDVKMKEKGDIPEGYSVSREKKERFSLILESASTNQTSMYLCASSFARGHIQYFGAGTRLSVL.

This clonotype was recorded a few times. CDR3 nucleotides: TGTGCCAGCAGCCAAGACGGGACCTTACGTCTCATTCAGTACTTC. It translates to CASSQDGTLRLIQYF. The rearrangement links TRBV3-1 to TRBJ2-4; D might be TRBD1 or TRBD2, each matching 5 bases. The CDR3 contains 15 residues. In germline, CDR1 is LGHDT, CDR2 YNNKEL (reference sequence). The V end lost 0 bases, the J end lost 9 bases, and 15 bases lay between the germline ends.

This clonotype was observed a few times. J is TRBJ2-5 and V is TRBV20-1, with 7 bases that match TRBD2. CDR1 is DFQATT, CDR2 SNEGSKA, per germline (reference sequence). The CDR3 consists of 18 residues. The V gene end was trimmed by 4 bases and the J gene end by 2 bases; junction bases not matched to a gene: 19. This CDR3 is CSAIEWTSDSRGQETQYF. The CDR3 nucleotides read TGCAGTGCTATAGAATGGACTAGTGACAGTAGAGGGCAAGAGACCCAGTACTTC.

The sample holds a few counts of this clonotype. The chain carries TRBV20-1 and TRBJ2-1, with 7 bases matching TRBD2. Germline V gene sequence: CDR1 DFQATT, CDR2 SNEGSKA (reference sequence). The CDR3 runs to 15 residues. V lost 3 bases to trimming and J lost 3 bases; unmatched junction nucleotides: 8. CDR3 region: CSASQPGLDYNEQFF. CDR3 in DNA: TGCAGTGCTAGCCAACCCGGACTAGACTACAATGAGCAGTTCTTC.

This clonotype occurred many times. CDR3 in DNA: TGCAGCGTTGAATCACTAGCGGGAAGTGAGCAGTTCTTC. It is translated as CSVESLAGSEQFF. This chain uses TRBV29-1 with TRBJ2-1; 10 bases align to TRBD2. CDR1 is SQVTM and CDR2 is ANQGSEA in the germline V gene. The junction had 4 bases not matched to a gene; V was cut back by 2 bases and J by 9 bases. CDR3 length: 13 amino acids.

CDR3 sequence reads: CASSSRGQGDPLAKNIQYF. For the CDR3, the DNA is TGTGCCAGCAGCTCCAGGGGACAGGGGGACCCCCTAGCCAAAAACATTCAGTACTTC. This rearrangement joins TRBV28 to TRBJ2-4, with TRBD1 matching 11 bases. CDR3 length: 19 residues. With 6 bases clipped from V and 0 bases from J, the junction kept 13 bases outside the gene matches. The germline gives CDR1 MDHEN, CDR2 SYDVKM.

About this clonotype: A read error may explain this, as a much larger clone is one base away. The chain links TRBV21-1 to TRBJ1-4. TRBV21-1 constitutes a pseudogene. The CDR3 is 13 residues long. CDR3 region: CASSKDCNEKLFF. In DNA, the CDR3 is TGTGCCAGCAGCAAAGACTGTAATGAAAAACTGTTTTTT.

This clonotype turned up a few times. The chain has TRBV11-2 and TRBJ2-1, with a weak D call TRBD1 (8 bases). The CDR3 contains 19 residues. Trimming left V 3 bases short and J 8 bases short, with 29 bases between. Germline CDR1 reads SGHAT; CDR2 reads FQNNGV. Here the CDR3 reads CASSFREGRGPGSLYEQFF. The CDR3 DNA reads TGTGCCAGCAGCTTTAGGGAGGGCAGGGGGCCAGGTTCCCTCTATGAGCAGTTCTTC. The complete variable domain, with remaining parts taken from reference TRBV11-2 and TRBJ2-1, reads EAGVAQSPRYKIIEKRQSVAFWCNPISGHATLYWYQQILGQGPKLLIQFQNNGVVDDSQLPKDRFSAERLKGVDSTLKIQPAKLEDSAVYLCASSFREGRGPGSLYEQFFGPGTRLTVL.

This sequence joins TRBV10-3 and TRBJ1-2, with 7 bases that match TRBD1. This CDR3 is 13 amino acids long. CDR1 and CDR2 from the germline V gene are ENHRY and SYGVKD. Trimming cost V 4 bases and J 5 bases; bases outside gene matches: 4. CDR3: CAISGTQGYGYTF. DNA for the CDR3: TGTGCCATCAGTGGAACACAGGGGTATGGCTACACCTTC.

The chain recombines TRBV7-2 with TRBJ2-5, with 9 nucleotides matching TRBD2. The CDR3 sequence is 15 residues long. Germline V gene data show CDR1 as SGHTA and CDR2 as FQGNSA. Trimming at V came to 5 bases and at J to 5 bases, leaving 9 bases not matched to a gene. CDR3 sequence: CASSPQFSGGETQYF. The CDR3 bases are TGTGCCAGCAGCCCGCAGTTTAGCGGGGGCGAGACCCAGTACTTC.

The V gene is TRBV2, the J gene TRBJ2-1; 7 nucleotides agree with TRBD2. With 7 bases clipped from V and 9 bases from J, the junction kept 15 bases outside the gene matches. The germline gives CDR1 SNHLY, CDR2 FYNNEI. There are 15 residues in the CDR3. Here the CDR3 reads CASTSRDYGRGEQFF. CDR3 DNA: TGTGCCAGCACTAGCCGGGACTATGGCCGTGGTGAGCAGTTCTTC.

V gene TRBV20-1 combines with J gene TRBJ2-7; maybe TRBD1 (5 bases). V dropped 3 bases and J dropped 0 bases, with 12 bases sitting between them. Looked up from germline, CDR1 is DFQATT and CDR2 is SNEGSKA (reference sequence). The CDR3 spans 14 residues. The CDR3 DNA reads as TGCAGTGCTAGGAGGCAGGGCCTCTCCTACGAGCAGTACTTC. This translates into CSARRQGLSYEQYF.

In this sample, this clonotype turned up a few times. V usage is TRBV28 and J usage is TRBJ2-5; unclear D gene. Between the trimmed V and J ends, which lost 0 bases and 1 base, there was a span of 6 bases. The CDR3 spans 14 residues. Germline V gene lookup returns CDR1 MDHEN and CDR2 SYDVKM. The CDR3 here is CASSLWNPQETQYF. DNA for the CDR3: TGTGCCAGCAGTTTATGGAACCCCCAAGAGACCCAGTACTTC. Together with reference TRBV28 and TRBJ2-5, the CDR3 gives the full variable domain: DVKVTQSSRYLVKRTGEKVFLECVQDMDHENMFWYRQDPGLGLRLIYFSYDVKMKEKGDIPEGYSVSREKKERFSLILESASTNQTSMYLCASSLWNPQETQYFGPGTRLLVL.

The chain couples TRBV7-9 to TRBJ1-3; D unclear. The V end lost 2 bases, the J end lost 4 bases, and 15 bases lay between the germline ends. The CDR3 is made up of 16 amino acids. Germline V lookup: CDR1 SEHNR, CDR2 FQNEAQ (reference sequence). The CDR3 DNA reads TGTGCCAGCAGCTTACGGGGTCCACTTTCCGGAAACACCATATATTTT. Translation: CASSLRGPLSGNTIYF.

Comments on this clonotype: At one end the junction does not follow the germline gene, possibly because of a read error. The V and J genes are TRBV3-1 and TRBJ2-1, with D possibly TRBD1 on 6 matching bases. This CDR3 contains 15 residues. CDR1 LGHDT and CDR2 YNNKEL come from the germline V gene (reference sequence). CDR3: CASSQGRAGVNGQFF. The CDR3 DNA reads TGTGCCAGCAGCCAAGGACGGGCAGGGGTCAATGGGCAGTTCTTC.

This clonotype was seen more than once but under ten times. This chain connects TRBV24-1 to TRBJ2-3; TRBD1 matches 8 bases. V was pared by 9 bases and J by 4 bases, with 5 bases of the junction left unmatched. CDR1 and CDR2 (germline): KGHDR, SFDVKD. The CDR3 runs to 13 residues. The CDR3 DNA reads TGTGCCACCTCGGTGACAGGGGCAGATACGCAGTATTTT. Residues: CATSVTGADTQYF.

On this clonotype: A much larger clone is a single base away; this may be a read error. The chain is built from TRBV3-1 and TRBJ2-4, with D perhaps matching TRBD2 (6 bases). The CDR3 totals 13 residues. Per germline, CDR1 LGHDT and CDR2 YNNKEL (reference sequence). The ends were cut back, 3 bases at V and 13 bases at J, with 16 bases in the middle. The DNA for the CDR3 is TGTGCCAGCAGCCATGGGACTGGCTACAAGCAGTACTTC. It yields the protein CASSHGTGYKQYF.

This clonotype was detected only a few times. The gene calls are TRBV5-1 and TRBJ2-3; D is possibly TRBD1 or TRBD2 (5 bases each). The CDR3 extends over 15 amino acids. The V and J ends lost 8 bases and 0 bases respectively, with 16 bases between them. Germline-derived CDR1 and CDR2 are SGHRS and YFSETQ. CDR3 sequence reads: CASAGSRGSTDTQYF. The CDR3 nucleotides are TGCGCCAGTGCAGGGTCCCGGGGAAGCACAGATACGCAGTATTTT. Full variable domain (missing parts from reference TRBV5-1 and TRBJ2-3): KAGVTQTPRYLIKTRGQQVTLSCSPISGHRSVSWYQQTPGQGLQFLFEYFSETQRNKGNFPGRFSGRQFSNSRSEMNVSTLELGDSALYLCASAGSRGSTDTQYFGPGTRLTVL.

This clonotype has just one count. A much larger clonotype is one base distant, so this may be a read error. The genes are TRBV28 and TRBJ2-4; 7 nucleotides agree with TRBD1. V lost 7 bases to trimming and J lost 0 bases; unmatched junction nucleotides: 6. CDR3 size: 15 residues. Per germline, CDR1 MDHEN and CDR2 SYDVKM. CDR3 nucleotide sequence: TGTGCCAGCAATCCCCACAGGGGAGCCAAAAACATTCAGTACTTC. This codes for CASNPHRGAKNIQYF.

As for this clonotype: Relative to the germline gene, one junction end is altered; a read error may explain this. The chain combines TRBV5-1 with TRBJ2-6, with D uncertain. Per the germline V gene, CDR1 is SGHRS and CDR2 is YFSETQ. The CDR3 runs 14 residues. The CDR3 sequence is CASSLNSEANVLTF. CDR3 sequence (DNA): TGCGCCAGCAGCTTGAACTCTGAGGCCAACGTCCTGACTTTC.

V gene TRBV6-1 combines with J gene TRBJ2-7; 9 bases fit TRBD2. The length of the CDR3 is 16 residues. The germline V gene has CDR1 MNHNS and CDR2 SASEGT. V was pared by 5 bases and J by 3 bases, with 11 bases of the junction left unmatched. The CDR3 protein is CASSRIGTSSSYEQYF. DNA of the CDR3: TGTGCCAGCAGTCGAATAGGGACTAGCTCAAGCTACGAGCAGTACTTC.

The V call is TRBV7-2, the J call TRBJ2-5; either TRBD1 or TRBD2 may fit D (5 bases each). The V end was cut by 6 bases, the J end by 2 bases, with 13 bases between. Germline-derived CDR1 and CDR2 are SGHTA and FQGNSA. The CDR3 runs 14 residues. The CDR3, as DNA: TGTGCCAGCAGTCATGCTGGGGGACAAGAGACCCAGTACTTC. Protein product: CASSHAGGQETQYF. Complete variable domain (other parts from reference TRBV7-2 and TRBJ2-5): GAGVSQSPSNKVTEKGKDVELRCDPISGHTALYWYRQSLGQGLEFLIYFQGNSAPDKSGLPSDRFSAERTGGSVSTLTIQRTQQEDSAVYLCASSHAGGQETQYFGPGTRLLVL.

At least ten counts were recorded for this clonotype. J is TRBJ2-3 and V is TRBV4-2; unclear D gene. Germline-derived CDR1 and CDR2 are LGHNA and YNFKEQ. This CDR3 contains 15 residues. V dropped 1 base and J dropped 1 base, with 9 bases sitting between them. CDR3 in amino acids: CASSQGASRTDTQYF. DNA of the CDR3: TGTGCCAGCAGCCAAGGAGCGTCTCGCACAGATACGCAGTATTTT.